A single sample gave rise to the 20 T cell receptor beta chains below, sequenced in a study of cytomegalovirus exposure and HLA in healthy donors. Vbeta (60) and Jbeta (13) primers were used in the PCR. Libraries were prepared by immunoSEQ multiplex PCR; TCRdb keeps only in-frame clonotypes and omits some of them. The data contain roughly 150,000 clones, almost 80% of them singletons. The specimen sequenced was PBMCs. These receptors all come from a male donor in good health and CMV-seronegative.

The chain combines TRBV29-1 with TRBJ2-7; no reliable D call. The CDR3 has 10 residues. V lost 3 bases, J lost 5 bases, and 5 bases lay in between. Germline V gene data show CDR1 as SQVTM and CDR2 as ANQGSEA. For the CDR3, the DNA is TGCAGCGTTGAGGCCGACGAGCAGTACTTC. Its protein product is CSVEADEQYF.

The V gene is TRBV7-9, the J gene TRBJ2-3, with D perhaps TRBD2 (6 bases). There are 15 residues in the CDR3. V lost 4 bases to trimming and J lost 4 bases, with 15 bases between them. CDR1 and CDR2 (germline): SEHNR, FQNEAQ (reference sequence). The CDR3 reads CASSSATRVADTQYF. Written as DNA, the CDR3 is TGTGCCAGCAGCTCTGCGACTAGGGTGGCAGATACGCAGTATTTT.

The rearrangement links TRBV6-5 to TRBJ2-7; TRBD1 agrees at 10 bases. CDR3 size: 15 residues. V trimming: 2 bases; J trimming: 2 bases; junction bases outside the gene matches: 3. The germline CDR1 and CDR2 sequences are MNHEY and SVGAGI. DNA for the CDR3: TGTGCCAGCAGTTACCTCGGACAGGGGGCCTACGAGCAGTACTTC. It is translated as CASSYLGQGAYEQYF.

The chain couples TRBV10-3 to TRBJ2-3; 7 bases align to TRBD1. With 1 base clipped from V and 2 bases from J, the junction kept 9 bases outside the gene matches. The CDR3 consists of 17 residues. The germline V gene encodes CDR1 ENHRY and CDR2 SYGVKD. Here the CDR3 reads CAISELRGRSTTDTQYF. The CDR3 DNA reads TGTGCCATCAGTGAGTTAAGGGGGCGGTCAACCACAGATACGCAGTATTTT.

This clone was seen a single time. The chain uses TRBV11-1 and TRBJ2-1; D ambiguous. Germline V gene sequence: CDR1 SGHAT, CDR2 FQDESV (reference sequence). The CDR3 is 14 amino acids. The germline V and J ends were trimmed by 5 bases and 0 bases, with 8 bases remaining between them. CDR3 sequence: CASSPAHSYNEQFF. CDR3 coding DNA: TGTGCCAGCAGCCCCGCACACTCCTACAATGAGCAGTTCTTC. The variable domain in full, completed from reference TRBV11-1 and TRBJ2-1, reads EAEVAQSPRYKITEKSQAVAFWCDPISGHATLYWYRQILGQGPELLVQFQDESVVDDSQLPKDRFSAERLKGVDSTLKIQPAELGDSAMYLCASSPAHSYNEQFFGPGTRLTVL.

V usage is TRBV28 and J usage is TRBJ1-3; TRBD1 is a possible D gene (6 bases). V dropped 2 bases and J dropped 4 bases, with 18 bases sitting between them. The CDR3 is 17 residues long. Germline CDR1 reads MDHEN; CDR2 reads SYDVKM. DNA of the CDR3: TGTGCCAGCAGTTTAGGAATCTCAGCGACAGGCGGAAACACCATATATTTT. Translation: CASSLGISATGGNTIYF. Filled out from reference TRBV28 and TRBJ1-3, the complete variable domain reads DVKVTQSSRYLVKRTGEKVFLECVQDMDHENMFWYRQDPGLGLRLIYFSYDVKMKEKGDIPEGYSVSREKKERFSLILESASTNQTSMYLCASSLGISATGGNTIYFGEGSWLTVV.

The chain links TRBV27 to TRBJ2-1, with TRBD2 matching over 10 bases. The CDR3 extends over 14 amino acids. J gave up 1 base and V 7 bases, and 1 base lay outside the gene matches. Per the germline V gene, CDR1 is MNHEY and CDR2 is SMNVEV (reference sequence). CDR3 in amino acids: CASNSGGSYNEQFF. The CDR3 DNA sequence: TGTGCCAGCAATAGCGGGGGGTCCTACAATGAGCAGTTCTTC.

This clone occurred a few times. The genes are TRBV19 and TRBJ1-1; D not resolved. CDR1 is LNHDA and CDR2 is SQIVND in the germline V gene (reference sequence). CDR3 size: 13 residues. V lost 4 bases and J 1 base, leaving 7 bases between the germline ends. For the CDR3, the DNA is TGTGCCAGTAGTAGTCAGAAGAACACTGAAGCTTTCTTT. This sequence encodes CASSSQKNTEAFF. The whole variable domain, remainder taken from reference TRBV19 and TRBJ1-1, is DGGITQSPKYLFRKEGQNVTLSCEQNLNHDAMYWYRQDPGQGLRLIYYSQIVNDFQKGDIAEGYSVSREKKESFPLTVTSAQKNPTAFYLCASSSQKNTEAFFGQGTRLTVV.

The CDR3: CASSSDRASNTEAFF. In DNA form, the CDR3 reads TGTGCCAGTAGTTCCGACAGGGCTTCGAACACTGAAGCTTTCTTT. The rearrangement joins TRBV19 to TRBJ1-1; 7 positions match TRBD1. The CDR3 has 15 residues. The ends lost 5 bases at V and 1 base at J; junction bases unmatched: 7. The germline V gene has CDR1 LNHDA and CDR2 SQIVND (reference sequence).

This clone has just one count. The chain carries TRBV18 and TRBJ1-1, with D possibly being TRBD1 (6 bases). From germline, CDR1 is KGHSH and CDR2 LQKENI. Trimming took 6 bases from V and 2 from J, leaving 10 bases between them. The CDR3 is made up of 13 amino acids. DNA for the CDR3: TGTGCCAGCTCCCGGACAGACAACACTGAAGCTTTCTTT. It is translated as CASSRTDNTEAFF.

V gene TRBV6-5 combines with J gene TRBJ1-2, with a tentative D call TRBD1 (6 bases). The CDR3 consists of 11 residues. V was trimmed by 7 bases and J by 6 bases, leaving 9 bases between them. Germline V gene data show CDR1 as MNHEY and CDR2 as SVGAGI. The CDR3 DNA reads TGTGCCAGCACTTCAGGGGATGGCTACACCTTC. It yields the protein CASTSGDGYTF.

J is TRBJ2-1 and V is TRBV9; 10 positions agree with TRBD2. This CDR3 has 13 amino acids. Germline V gene sequence: CDR1 SGDLS, CDR2 YYNGEE. J gave up 7 bases and V 7 bases, and 5 bases lay outside the gene matches. This chain's CDR3 is CASGGSGGNEQFF. The CDR3 nucleotides read TGTGCCAGCGGGGGTAGCGGGGGGAATGAGCAGTTCTTC.

There are a few counts of this clone. The rearrangement links TRBV14 to TRBJ2-1; TRBD1 aligns across 10 bases. Per the germline V gene, CDR1 is SGHDN and CDR2 is FVKESK. This CDR3 is built from 14 residues. V lost 4 bases and J lost 7; bases outside the gene matches: 4. CDR3 protein: CASSPRTGGNEQFF. CDR3 nucleotide sequence: TGTGCCAGCAGCCCTAGGACAGGGGGAAATGAGCAGTTCTTC.

The chain has TRBV21-1 and TRBJ1-1. TRBV21-1 is a known pseudogene. This CDR3 contains 16 residues. The CDR3 DNA is TGTGCCAGCAGCCCTTCGGGGGGGCCCCATGGCACTGAAGCTTTCTTT. It translates to CASSPSGGPHGTEAFF.

This chain joins TRBV4-2 and TRBJ2-7; 7 bases align to TRBD2. Germline CDR1 LGHNA, CDR2 YNFKEQ. The V and J ends lost 0 bases and 3 bases, in that order; junction bases with no gene match: 5. The CDR3 extends over 15 amino acids. In DNA, the CDR3 is TGTGCCAGCAGCCAAGATTTCAGGGACTACTACGAGCAGTACTTC. Its translation: CASSQDFRDYYEQYF.

The genes are TRBV29-1 and TRBJ2-1, with 8 bases aligning to TRBD2. Germline lookup yields CDR1 SQVTM and CDR2 ANQGSEA. Germline trimming cut 7 bases from V and 6 bases from J; bases unmatched to any gene: 14. CDR3 length equals 15 residues. The CDR3 DNA reads as TGCAGCGCACCCGCGTTGGCGGGAGGCAGCAATGAGCAGTTCTTC. Translated: CSAPALAGGSNEQFF.

The chain is built from TRBV5-1 and TRBJ2-7; 8 nucleotides match TRBD1. Germline V gene sequence: CDR1 SGHRS, CDR2 YFSETQ. CDR3 length: 16 residues. V lost 4 bases to trimming and J lost 1 base; unmatched junction nucleotides: 10. CDR3: CASSPQTGVISYEQYF. CDR3 nucleotides: TGCGCCAGCAGCCCACAGACAGGGGTAATTTCCTACGAGCAGTACTTC.

The CDR3 region has the DNA TGTGCCAGCAGTGCAAGGGGGAAACTGTTTTTT. Its translation: CASSARGKLFF. The gene calls are TRBV2 and TRBJ1-4, with D possibly TRBD1 on 6 matching bases. CDR3 length equals 11 residues. Germline CDR1 is SNHLY and CDR2 is FYNNEI. V lost 4 bases and J 11 bases, leaving 8 bases between the germline ends.

This chain joins TRBV19 and TRBJ2-5; TRBD1 matches 8 bases. V lost 5 bases, J lost 9 bases, and 14 bases stayed unmatched. The CDR3 spans 15 residues. CDR1 and CDR2 (germline): LNHDA, SQIVND (reference sequence). This CDR3 is CASSPAPGQVEAQYF. CDR3 nucleotide sequence: TGTGCCAGTAGTCCAGCACCGGGACAGGTTGAGGCCCAGTACTTC.

This clone was detected once. Here the CDR3 DNA reads TGTGCCAGCAGCCCCGGTGGAGGCCCAGAGACCCAGTACTTC. Translation: CASSPGGGPETQYF. The chain combines TRBV7-3 with TRBJ2-5; TRBD2 might be the D (5 bases). V was shortened by 5 bases and J by 4 bases, with 14 bases between the two germline ends. This CDR3 spans 14 amino acids. The germline V gene encodes CDR1 SGHTA and CDR2 FQGTGA. Filled out from reference TRBV7-3 and TRBJ2-5, the complete variable domain reads GAGVSQTPSNKVTEKGKYVELRCDPISGHTALYWYRQSLGQGPEFLIYFQGTGAADDSGLPNDRFFAVRPEGSVSTLKIQRTERGDSAVYLCASSPGGGPETQYFGPGTRLLVL.